A single sample gave rise to the 29 T cell receptor beta chains below, sequenced in a study of technical replicates of blood from several donors. Assay: immunoSEQ multiplex PCR; the TCRdb copy retains only in-frame clones and omits some. Seen here are about 59,000 clones, 93% observed once, and the top ten hold 4.2%. Material: PBMCs. The receptors originated from a human donor in good health. Some clones in this sample may be carry-over from other donors' samples.

The chain has TRBV7-4 and TRBJ2-3; 13 nucleotides align to TRBD2. Trimming removed 5 bases from V and 0 bases from J; junction bases left unmatched: 8. The germline CDR1 and CDR2 sequences are SGHVT and SQSDAQ. The CDR3 length is 18 residues. The DNA of the CDR3 is TGTGCCAGCAGCCCTCCCGGGACTAGCGGGGCTAGCACAGATACGCAGTATTTT. It yields the protein CASSPPGTSGASTDTQYF.

J is TRBJ2-5 and V is TRBV10-1, with 9 nucleotides matching TRBD1. Unmatched junction bases numbered 10, after V lost 6 bases and J lost 5 bases. The germline V gene encodes CDR1 WNHNN and CDR2 SYGVQD (reference sequence). The CDR3 contains 15 residues. Here the CDR3 DNA reads TGCGCCAGCAGAGAGCTGAACAGGGGGCGCGAGACCCAGTACTTC. This translates into CASRELNRGRETQYF.

The chain is built from TRBV11-3 and TRBJ2-5, with a possible D match to TRBD2 (6 bases). Germline CDR1 SGHNT, CDR2 YENEEA. V lost 1 base and J lost 2, with 11 bases in between. CDR3 length: 15 residues. The CDR3 nucleotides are TGTGCCAGCAGCTTAGGCGGGACGGATCAAGAGACCCAGTACTTC. Translating gives CASSLGGTDQETQYF.

The chain couples TRBV18 to TRBJ1-6, with TRBD1 matching over 11 bases. After removal of 5 bases from V and 13 bases from J, the junction contained 7 bases not matched to a gene. This CDR3 region has 14 residues. Germline V gene data show CDR1 as KGHSH and CDR2 as LQKENI. Here the CDR3 reads CASSKGQGAVPLHF. CDR3 coding DNA: TGTGCCAGCTCAAAAGGACAGGGGGCAGTTCCCCTCCACTTT.

This clone was counted once. V is TRBV6-5 and J is TRBJ2-2; 7 bases match TRBD2. From germline, CDR1 is MNHEY and CDR2 SVGAGI. V shed 2 bases, J shed 1 base, and the junction held 4 bases outside the gene matches. This CDR3 has 16 amino acids. CDR3 bases: TGTGCCAGCAGTTACCCTAGCGGCATGAACACCGGGGAGCTGTTTTTT. Translating it yields CASSYPSGMNTGELFF.

The CDR3 nucleotides read TGTGCCAGCAGCCGAGCAGGTGAAGCTTTCTTT. Amino acids: CASSRAGEAFF. This rearrangement joins TRBV7-2 to TRBJ1-1; D uncertain. Trimming pared 5 bases from V and 7 bases from J, leaving 8 bases between. The germline CDR1 and CDR2 sequences are SGHTA and FQGNSA. The CDR3 is 11 residues long.

The chain recombines TRBV21-1 with TRBJ2-7; no DNA check was done on the table's D call, TRBD1. TRBV21-1 is a documented pseudogene. The CDR3 has 15 amino acids. The CDR3 DNA reads as TGTGCCAGCAGCCTACCCGGGACAGGCTGCCACGAGCAGTACTTC. Its protein is CASSLPGTGCHEQYF.

The rearrangement links TRBV27 to TRBJ1-2, with 7 bases aligning to TRBD1. Germline assignment: CDR1 MNHEY and CDR2 SMNVEV (reference sequence). This CDR3 has 13 residues. V trimming: 9 bases; J trimming: 4 bases; junction bases outside the gene matches: 8. This CDR3 is CASSLQGSYGYTF. The CDR3 DNA sequence: TGTGCCAGTAGCCTACAGGGGAGCTATGGCTACACCTTC.

V and J are TRBV27 and TRBJ1-4, with 8 bases lining up with TRBD1. CDR1 is MNHEY and CDR2 is SMNVEV in the germline V gene (reference sequence). The CDR3 extends over 16 amino acids. With V trimmed by 6 bases and J by 7 bases, 13 bases remained unmatched. In nucleotides, the CDR3 is TGTGCCAGCAGAAGCCTCGGACAGGGTGTTGTTGAAAAACTGTTTTTT. Protein: CASRSLGQGVVEKLFF.

CDR3 DNA: TGTGCCAGCAGCGCTACTGGACAGGACAATTCACCCCTCCACTTT. Translation gives CASSATGQDNSPLHF. The chain joins TRBV9 to TRBJ1-6; 7 nucleotides match TRBD1. With V trimmed by 3 bases and J by 7 bases, 7 bases remained unmatched. Germline loops: CDR1 SGDLS, CDR2 YYNGEE. The CDR3 runs to 15 residues.

The V call is TRBV25-1, the J call TRBJ1-3; D is undetermined. CDR3 length: 15 residues. In germline, CDR1 is MGHDK, CDR2 SYGVNS. Trimming stripped 9 bases from V and 0 bases from J, with 15 bases between. The CDR3 region has the DNA TGTGCCAGTTCACTCCCCGGGAACTCTGGAAACACCATATATTTT. It encodes CASSLPGNSGNTIYF.

The V call is TRBV6-5, the J call TRBJ1-2, with 7 bases lining up with TRBD1. Germline values: CDR1 MNHEY, CDR2 SVGAGI. Trimming at V came to 6 bases and at J to 5 bases, leaving 6 bases not matched to a gene. This CDR3 comprises 13 residues. CDR3 protein: CASSQTGMYGYTF. CDR3 bases: TGTGCCAGCAGCCAGACAGGGATGTATGGCTACACCTTC.

The chain recombines TRBV7-8 with TRBJ1-1; 7 bases align to TRBD1. The CDR3 extends over 15 amino acids. CDR1 SGHVS and CDR2 FQNEAQ come from the germline V gene. V was pared by 3 bases and J by 4 bases, with 8 bases of the junction left unmatched. CDR3 sequence reads: CASSLGQSIVTEAFF. CDR3 DNA sequence: TGTGCCAGCAGCTTGGGACAGAGCATCGTCACTGAAGCTTTCTTT.

V is TRBV4-3 and J is TRBJ2-1, with 9 bases aligning to TRBD1. The ends lost 4 bases at V and 7 bases at J; junction bases unmatched: 8. This CDR3 spans 15 amino acids. Germline V gene lookup returns CDR1 LGHNA and CDR2 YSLEER. CDR3: CASSLLTGGQNEQFF. For the CDR3, the DNA is TGCGCCAGCAGCCTCTTGACAGGGGGACAGAATGAGCAGTTCTTC.

V usage is TRBV27 and J usage is TRBJ1-1; D is unresolved. CDR1 MNHEY and CDR2 SMNVEV come from the germline V gene (reference sequence). The CDR3 has 14 residues. Trimming shortened V by 3 bases and J by 1 base, and 9 bases separated the two germline ends. The CDR3 is CASSLAVGNTEAFF. The CDR3 region has the DNA TGTGCCAGCAGTTTGGCGGTAGGGAACACTGAAGCTTTCTTT.

This clone appeared many times. The chain links TRBV7-2 to TRBJ1-1; TRBD1 agrees at 7 bases. The CDR3 contains 13 residues. Trimming took 5 bases from V and 7 from J; bases not matched to a gene: 7. Germline V CDR1 and CDR2: SGHTA, FQGNSA. The CDR3 region is CASSLRGQIEAFF. The CDR3 DNA reads as TGTGCCAGCAGCCTTAGGGGACAGATTGAAGCTTTCTTT.

The V gene is TRBV18, the J gene TRBJ2-7; 8 positions agree with TRBD2. The CDR3 sequence is 16 residues long. The germline CDR1 and CDR2 sequences are KGHSH and LQKENI. Unmatched junction bases numbered 10, after V lost 2 bases and J lost 4 bases. CDR3 loop: CASSPVVSGRTYEQYF. CDR3 DNA sequence: TGTGCCAGCTCACCAGTGGTGAGCGGGAGAACTTACGAGCAGTACTTC.

The chain uses TRBV7-2 and TRBJ2-3; 11 nucleotides line up with TRBD2. The V gene end was trimmed by 5 bases and the J gene end by 3 bases; junction bases not matched to a gene: 10. CDR1 SGHTA and CDR2 FQGNSA come from the germline V gene. This CDR3 has 17 residues. Here the CDR3 reads CASSPKTSGSWTDTQYF. DNA for the CDR3: TGTGCCAGCAGCCCTAAAACTAGCGGGAGTTGGACAGATACGCAGTATTTT.

The rearrangement uses TRBV6-1 and TRBJ2-1, with TRBD1 matching 10 bases. The CDR3 runs 14 residues. V gave up 7 bases and J gave up 7 bases; unmatched junction bases: 7. Germline V gene lookup returns CDR1 MNHNS and CDR2 SASEGT. This CDR3 reads CASMTGGSRNEQFF. CDR3 in DNA: TGTGCCAGCATGACAGGGGGCTCGAGGAATGAGCAGTTCTTC.

V is TRBV11-2 and J is TRBJ2-1; 10 bases align to TRBD2. Per germline, CDR1 SGHAT and CDR2 FQNNGV. The V and J ends lost 1 base and 4 bases, in that order; junction bases with no gene match: 4. The CDR3 loop spans 16 amino acids. The CDR3 nucleotides read TGTGCCAGCAGCTTAGTTGTAGCGGGGGGATACAATGAGCAGTTCTTC. Its translation: CASSLVVAGGYNEQFF.

The chain recombines TRBV7-7 with TRBJ2-5; D is possibly TRBD2 (5 bases). From germline, CDR1 is SSHAT and CDR2 FNYEAQ (reference sequence). The CDR3 contains 15 residues. The V and J ends lost 1 base and 3 bases respectively, with 12 bases between them. The CDR3 is CASSLGWGEEETQYF. For the CDR3, the DNA is TGTGCCAGCAGCTTAGGCTGGGGAGAGGAAGAGACCCAGTACTTC.

The chain carries TRBV7-3 and TRBJ1-6, with D possibly matching TRBD1 (5 bases). CDR3 length equals 14 residues. The germline gives CDR1 SGHTA, CDR2 FQGTGA. Deletions cut 2 bases from V and 8 bases from J, with 10 bases between. CDR3 nucleotides: TGTGCCAGCAGCTTATCTCGGGGGGATTCACCCCTCCACTTT. As protein: CASSLSRGDSPLHF.

This clone came up a few times. The V call is TRBV30, the J call TRBJ1-6, with D tentatively TRBD1 (5 bases). The germline CDR1 and CDR2 sequences are GTSNPN and SVGIG (reference sequence). This CDR3 region has 14 residues. V was shortened by 6 bases and J by 0 bases, with 9 bases between the two germline ends. CDR3 nucleotide sequence: TGTGCCTGTAGGGGTAGCTCCTATAATTCACCCCTCCACTTT. Translating it yields CACRGSSYNSPLHF.

This clone was seen a handful of times. The rearrangement uses TRBV19 and TRBJ1-5, with 7 nucleotides matching TRBD1. V lost 7 bases and J lost 5; bases outside the gene matches: 17. This CDR3 is built from 17 residues. Germline V gene sequence: CDR1 LNHDA, CDR2 SQIVND (reference sequence). The chain's CDR3 is CASIPRITGTAYQPQHF. CDR3 nucleotides: TGTGCCAGTATCCCGAGGATTACCGGGACAGCATATCAGCCCCAGCATTTT.

This sequence joins TRBV6-5 and TRBJ1-1; D not resolved. There are 14 residues in the CDR3. Germline assignment: CDR1 MNHEY and CDR2 SVGAGI. Trimming removed 5 bases from V and 10 bases from J, with 20 bases in between. The CDR3 here is CASSREGRARGAFF. CDR3 sequence (DNA): TGTGCCAGCAGTAGGGAAGGGCGGGCCCGAGGAGCTTTCTTT.

The chain has TRBV4-1 and TRBJ1-2, with 9 nucleotides matching TRBD1. This CDR3 has 14 amino acids. Germline V gene lookup returns CDR1 MGHRA and CDR2 YSYEKL. With V trimmed by 3 bases and J by 4 bases, 3 bases remained unmatched. CDR3 region: CASSQGDRVYGYTF. CDR3 coding DNA: TGCGCCAGCAGCCAGGGGGACAGGGTCTATGGCTACACCTTC.

This chain links TRBV10-3 with TRBJ1-2; TRBD1 matches at 9 bases. From germline, CDR1 is ENHRY and CDR2 SYGVKD. Trimming took 7 bases from V and 4 from J; bases not matched to a gene: 7. This CDR3 region has 14 residues. This chain's CDR3 is CAITSGDRVYGYTF. CDR3 in DNA: TGTGCCATCACATCCGGGGACAGGGTCTATGGCTACACCTTC.

V usage is TRBV4-1 and J usage is TRBJ1-6, with D maybe TRBD1 (6 bases). V gave up 4 bases and J gave up 7 bases, with 14 bases separating them. CDR1 and CDR2 from the germline V gene are MGHRA and YSYEKL. CDR3 size: 15 residues. In nucleotides, the CDR3 is TGCGCCAGCAGCCGACAGGCGGACCCCAATTCACCCCTCCACTTT. Amino acid sequence: CASSRQADPNSPLHF.

This rearrangement joins TRBV6-1 to TRBJ1-1; a weak D match, TRBD1 (6 bases). CDR1 and CDR2 from the germline V gene are MNHNS and SASEGT. The CDR3 extends over 14 amino acids. Trimming shortened V by 7 bases and J by 1 base, and 13 bases separated the two germline ends. The CDR3 DNA follows: TGTGCCAGCACGCCTGGGGGCTCGAACACTGAAGCTTTCTTT. Amino acids: CASTPGGSNTEAFF.